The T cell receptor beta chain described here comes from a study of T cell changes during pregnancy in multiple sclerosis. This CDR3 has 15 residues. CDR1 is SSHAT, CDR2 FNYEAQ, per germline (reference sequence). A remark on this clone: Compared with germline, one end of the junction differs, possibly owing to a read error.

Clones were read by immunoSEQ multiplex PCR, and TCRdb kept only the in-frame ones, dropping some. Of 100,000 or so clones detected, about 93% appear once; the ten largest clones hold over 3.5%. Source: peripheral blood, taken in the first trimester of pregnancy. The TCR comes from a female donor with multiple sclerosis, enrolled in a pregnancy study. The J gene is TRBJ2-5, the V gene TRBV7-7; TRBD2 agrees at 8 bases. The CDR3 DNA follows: TGTGCTAGCAGCCGGGCGGGACTAGGGGAAGAGACCCAGTACTTC. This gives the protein CASSRAGLGEETQYF.